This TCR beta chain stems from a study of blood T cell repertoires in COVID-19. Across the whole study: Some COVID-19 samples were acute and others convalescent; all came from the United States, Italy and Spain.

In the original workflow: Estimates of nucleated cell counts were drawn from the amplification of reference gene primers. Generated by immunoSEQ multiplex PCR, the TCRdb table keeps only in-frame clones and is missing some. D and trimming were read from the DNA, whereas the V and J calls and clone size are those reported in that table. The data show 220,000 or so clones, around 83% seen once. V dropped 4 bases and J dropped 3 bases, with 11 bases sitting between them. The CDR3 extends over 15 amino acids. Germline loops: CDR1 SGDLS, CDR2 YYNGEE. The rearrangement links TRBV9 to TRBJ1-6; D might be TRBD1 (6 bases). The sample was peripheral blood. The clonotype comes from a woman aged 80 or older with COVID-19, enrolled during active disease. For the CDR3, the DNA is TGTGCCAGCAGCAGCGGACAGCTCTATAATTCACCCCTCCACTTT. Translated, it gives CASSSGQLYNSPLHF.